The 14 T cell receptor beta chains listed next were all sequenced from one sample in a study of T cell repertoires in cytomegalovirus infection. TCRdb fed the reads into MiXCR, producing one record per CDR3 protein. The repertoire holds 200,000 or so distinct CDR3 sequences, with roughly 19% as singletons. Sequencing input: PBMCs. These receptors all come from a human donor in good health (CMV status not recorded). Some clones in this sample may be carry-over from other donors' samples.

This chain joins TRBV14 and TRBJ2-7, with 15 bases that match TRBD2. Germline V gene lookup returns CDR1 SGHDN and CDR2 FVKESK. Trimming at V came to 4 bases and at J to 3 bases, leaving 4 bases not matched to a gene. The CDR3 is made up of 16 amino acids. The CDR3 coding sequence is TGTGCCAGCAGCCCGGGGACTAGCGGGAGGAGCTACGAGCAGTACTTC. Its protein is CASSPGTSGRSYEQYF.

This clonotype was observed at least ten times. The chain joins TRBV7-6 to TRBJ2-3, with TRBD2 as a possible D gene (6 bases). Germline V lookup: CDR1 SGHVS, CDR2 FNYEAQ. The CDR3 loop spans 16 amino acids. The ends were cut back, 5 bases at V and 6 bases at J, with 21 bases in the middle. CDR3 sequence: CASSPSWGEVVDTQYF. DNA of the CDR3: TGTGCCAGCAGCCCCAGTTGGGGGGAGGTTGTGGATACGCAGTATTTT.

This clonotype was seen a handful of times. This rearrangement joins TRBV2 to TRBJ2-3, with 9 positions matching TRBD2. The V gene's germline CDR1 is SNHLY and CDR2 FYNNEI. This CDR3 region has 13 residues. Germline trimming cut 8 bases from V and 6 bases from J; bases unmatched to any gene: 6. DNA of the CDR3: TGTGCCAGCGGCGGGGGGGCCATGGATACGCAGTATTTT. It translates to CASGGGAMDTQYF.

The V and J genes are TRBV5-4 and TRBJ1-2; D is ambiguous. V gave up 1 base and J gave up 10 bases, with 14 bases separating them. CDR3 length equals 13 residues. CDR1 SGHNT and CDR2 YYREEE come from the germline V gene (reference sequence). CDR3: CASSLWTGDDYTF. The CDR3 DNA reads TGTGCCAGCAGCTTGTGGACTGGCGATGACTACACCTTC.

This clonotype was picked up many times. V gene TRBV7-2 combines with J gene TRBJ2-7, with TRBD1 matching 9 bases. CDR3 length: 15 amino acids. Germline lookup yields CDR1 SGHTA and CDR2 FQGNSA. The junction had 6 bases not matched to a gene; V was cut back by 2 bases and J by 4 bases. CDR3 sequence reads: CASSLWDRAEYEQYF. CDR3 sequence (DNA): TGTGCCAGCAGCTTATGGGACAGGGCGGAATACGAGCAGTACTTC.

This clonotype was counted many times. V is TRBV18 and J is TRBJ1-4; D not resolved. Germline V gene data show CDR1 as KGHSH and CDR2 as LQKENI. With 3 bases removed from V and 5 bases from J, the gap between germline ends came to 16 bases. There are 16 residues in the CDR3. The CDR3 DNA follows: TGTGCCAGCTCACCCCAAGGTCCCGGGCCAAATGAAAAACTGTTTTTT. Residues: CASSPQGPGPNEKLFF.

This clonotype was detected a few times. The rearrangement joins TRBV6-5 to TRBJ1-5, with D possibly being TRBD1 (6 bases). The CDR3 is made up of 14 amino acids. Per the germline V gene, CDR1 is MNHEY and CDR2 is SVGAGI. V was trimmed by 2 bases and J by 2 bases, leaving 7 bases between them. CDR3: CASSYGGRNQPQHF. CDR3 coding DNA: TGTGCCAGCAGTTACGGGGGGCGCAATCAGCCCCAGCATTTT.

This clonotype was counted only a few times. This chain connects TRBV11-2 to TRBJ2-5; 8 bases line up with TRBD1. This CDR3 is built from 15 residues. Germline V gene data show CDR1 as SGHAT and CDR2 as FQNNGV. Unmatched junction bases numbered 7, after V lost 3 bases and J lost 4 bases. The CDR3 DNA follows: TGTGCCAGCAGCTTCACAGGGGGGTCTAGAGAGACCCAGTACTTC. It codes for CASSFTGGSRETQYF.

The table lists this clonotype with a few counts. The rearrangement uses TRBV5-1 and TRBJ2-1; 8 bases agree with TRBD2. Losses at the gene ends were 1 base for V and 2 bases for J; bases not matched to a gene: 5. This CDR3 is 16 amino acids long. CDR1 and CDR2 (germline): SGHRS, YFSETQ. CDR3 nucleotide sequence: TGCGCCAGCAGCTTGACGGGCGGGGGGACCTACAATGAGCAGTTCTTC. It translates to CASSLTGGGTYNEQFF. The entire variable domain, with the rest obtained from reference TRBV5-1 and TRBJ2-1, is as follows: KAGVTQTPRYLIKTRGQQVTLSCSPISGHRSVSWYQQTPGQGLQFLFEYFSETQRNKGNFPGRFSGRQFSNSRSEMNVSTLELGDSALYLCASSLTGGGTYNEQFFGPGTRLTVL.

This clonotype has more than one count but fewer than ten. The rearrangement uses TRBV5-1 and TRBJ2-2, with D perhaps TRBD2 (5 bases). The length of the CDR3 is 16 residues. Trimming removed 4 bases at V and 4 bases at J, with 17 bases between. In germline, CDR1 is SGHRS, CDR2 YFSETQ. The CDR3 DNA reads as TGCGCCAGCAGCATCGGACGGGGTCGGGCCACCGGGGAGCTGTTTTTT. It is translated as CASSIGRGRATGELFF.

This clonotype showed up many times. CDR3 residues: CASSLATVARGYEQYF. For the CDR3, the DNA is TGTGCCAGCAGCTTAGCCACTGTGGCGCGTGGGTACGAGCAGTACTTC. This chain connects TRBV7-2 to TRBJ2-7; the D is unclear. The CDR3 is 16 residues long. Between the trimmed V and J ends, which lost 0 bases and 4 bases, there was a span of 16 bases. The germline gives CDR1 SGHTA, CDR2 FQGNSA.

The V and J genes are TRBV20-1 and TRBJ2-1, with 9 positions matching TRBD2. The CDR3 is made up of 22 amino acids. In germline, CDR1 is DFQATT, CDR2 SNEGSKA (reference sequence). The V gene end was trimmed by 0 bases and the J gene end by 0 bases; junction bases not matched to a gene: 21. In nucleotides, the CDR3 is TGCAGTGCTAGAGATCCTAGTGCGGGACTAGCCCTCCCCCGGGCCTCCTACAATGAGCAGTTCTTC. Its protein product is CSARDPSAGLALPRASYNEQFF.

Concerning this clonotype itself: This may come from a read error, since a much larger clone is one base off. The rearrangement uses TRBV7-2 and TRBJ2-2; D is unresolved. Germline lookup yields CDR1 SGHTA and CDR2 FQGNSA. V lost 6 bases to trimming and J lost 4 bases, with 6 bases between them. This CDR3 has 12 amino acids. As DNA, the CDR3 is TGTGCCAGCAGTGTCTCCACCGGGGAGCTGTTTTTT. This codes for CASSVSTGELFF.

The genes are TRBV19 and TRBJ1-4; 7 nucleotides match TRBD1. Germline V CDR1 and CDR2: LNHDA, SQIVND (reference sequence). After removal of 6 bases from V and 7 bases from J, the junction contained 14 bases not matched to a gene. The CDR3 totals 16 residues. The CDR3 bases are TGTGCCAGTAGCACTGCCTCCGGGACAGTCGGTGAAAAACTGTTTTTT. Its protein is CASSTASGTVGEKLFF.